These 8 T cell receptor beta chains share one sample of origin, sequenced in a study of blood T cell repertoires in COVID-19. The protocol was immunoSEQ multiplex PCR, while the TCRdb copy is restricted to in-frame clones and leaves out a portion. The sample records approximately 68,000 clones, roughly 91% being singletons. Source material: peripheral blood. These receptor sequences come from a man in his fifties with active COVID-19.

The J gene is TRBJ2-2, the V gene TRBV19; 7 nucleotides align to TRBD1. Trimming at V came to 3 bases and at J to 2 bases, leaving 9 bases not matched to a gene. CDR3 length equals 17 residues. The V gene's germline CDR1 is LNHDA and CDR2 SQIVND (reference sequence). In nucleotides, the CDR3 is TGTGCCAGTAGTATCCTAACAGGGACAGTTAACACCGGGGAGCTGTTTTTT. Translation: CASSILTGTVNTGELFF. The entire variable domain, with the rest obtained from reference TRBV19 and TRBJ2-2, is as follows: DGGITQSPKYLFRKEGQNVTLSCEQNLNHDAMYWYRQDPGQGLRLIYYSQIVNDFQKGDIAEGYSVSREKKESFPLTVTSAQKNPTAFYLCASSILTGTVNTGELFFGEGSRLTVL.

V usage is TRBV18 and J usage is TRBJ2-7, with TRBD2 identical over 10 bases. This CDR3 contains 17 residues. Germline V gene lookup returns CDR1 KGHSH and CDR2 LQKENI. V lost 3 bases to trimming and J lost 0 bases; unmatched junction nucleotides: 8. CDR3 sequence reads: CASSPASGGSSSYEQYF. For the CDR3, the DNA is TGTGCCAGCTCACCGGCTAGCGGGGGCTCTTCCTCCTACGAGCAGTACTTC.

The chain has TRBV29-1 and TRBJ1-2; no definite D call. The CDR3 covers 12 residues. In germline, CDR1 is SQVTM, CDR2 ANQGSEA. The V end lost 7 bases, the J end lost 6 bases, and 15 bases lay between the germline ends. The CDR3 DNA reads TGCAGCGCCTTTAGGGAGTGGGATGGCTACACCTTC. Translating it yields CSAFREWDGYTF.

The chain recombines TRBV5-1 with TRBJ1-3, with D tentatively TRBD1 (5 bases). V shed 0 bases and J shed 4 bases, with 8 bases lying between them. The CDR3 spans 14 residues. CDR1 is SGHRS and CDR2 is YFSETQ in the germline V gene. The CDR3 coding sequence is TGCGCCAGCAGCTTGGAGGGACTAGGAAACACCATATATTTT. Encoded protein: CASSLEGLGNTIYF.

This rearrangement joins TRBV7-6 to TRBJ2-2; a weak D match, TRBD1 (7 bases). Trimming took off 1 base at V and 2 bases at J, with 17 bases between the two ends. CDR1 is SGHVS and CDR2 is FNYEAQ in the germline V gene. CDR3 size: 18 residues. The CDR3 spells CASSLGLGRGVNTGELFF. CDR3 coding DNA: TGTGCCAGCAGCTTAGGTCTCGGCAGGGGGGTCAACACCGGGGAGCTGTTTTTT.

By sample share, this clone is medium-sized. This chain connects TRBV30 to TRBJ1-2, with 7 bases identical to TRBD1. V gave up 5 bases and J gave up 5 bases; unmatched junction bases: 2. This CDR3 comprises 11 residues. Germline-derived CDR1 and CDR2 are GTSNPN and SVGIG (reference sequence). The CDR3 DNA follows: TGTGCCTGGTTGACAGGGTATGGCTACACCTTC. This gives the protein CAWLTGYGYTF.

The CDR3 sequence: CASSLRDTDPYNEQFF. In DNA, the CDR3 is TGTGCCAGCAGTTTAAGGGACACTGACCCCTACAATGAGCAGTTCTTC. The J gene is TRBJ2-1, the V gene TRBV27, with a weak D call TRBD1 (6 bases). Looked up from germline, CDR1 is MNHEY and CDR2 is SMNVEV (reference sequence). The CDR3 contains 16 residues. Trimming stripped 2 bases from V and 2 bases from J, with 13 bases between.

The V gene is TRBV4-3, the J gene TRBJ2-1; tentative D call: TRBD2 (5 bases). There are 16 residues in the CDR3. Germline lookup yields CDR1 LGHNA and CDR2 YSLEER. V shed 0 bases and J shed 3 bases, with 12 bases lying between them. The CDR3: CASSQDRSGNYNEQFF. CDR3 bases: TGCGCCAGCAGCCAAGATAGGAGCGGAAACTACAATGAGCAGTTCTTC.